The 32 T cell receptor beta chains given below trace back to one sample, sequenced in a study of blood T cell repertoires in COVID-19. Only in-frame clones appear in the TCRdb table, and some are missing; sequencing was by immunoSEQ multiplex PCR. The sample yields about 46,000 clones, roughly 85% seen once. The sample consisted of peripheral blood. The origin of the receptors is a woman of 80 years or more with COVID-19, enrolled during active disease.

The chain uses TRBV5-4 and TRBJ2-3; 8 nucleotides agree with TRBD1. V lost 0 bases, J lost 3 bases, and 9 bases stayed unmatched. The germline gives CDR1 SGHNT, CDR2 YYREEE (reference sequence). The CDR3 length is 17 residues. As DNA, the CDR3 is TGTGCCAGCAGCTTGGGGACCCAGGGGGCCAAAACAGATACGCAGTATTTT. The encoded protein is CASSLGTQGAKTDTQYF.

The J gene is TRBJ2-1, the V gene TRBV11-3; 13 bases fit TRBD2. The CDR3 has 15 residues. Trimming cost V 5 bases and J 8 bases; bases outside gene matches: 6. In germline, CDR1 is SGHNT, CDR2 YENEEA. CDR3 DNA: TGTGCCAGCAGCCCCACCGGACTAGCGGGAGATGAGCAGTTCTTC. Translating it yields CASSPTGLAGDEQFF.

V gene TRBV18 combines with J gene TRBJ2-7, with D possibly matching TRBD2 (5 bases). The V and J ends lost 6 bases and 6 bases respectively, with 12 bases between them. This CDR3 is 12 amino acids long. Looked up from germline, CDR1 is KGHSH and CDR2 is LQKENI. CDR3 in amino acids: CASSPGVGEQYF. The CDR3, as DNA: TGTGCCAGCTCCCCCGGGGTTGGCGAGCAGTACTTC.

The CDR3 DNA sequence: TGTGCCAGCAGCAGGACAGGGCAAGTCGGCGAGCAGTACTTC. Translating it yields CASSRTGQVGEQYF. This chain connects TRBV9 to TRBJ2-7; 8 nucleotides match TRBD1. V lost 4 bases, J lost 6 bases, and 9 bases stayed unmatched. Germline V CDR1 and CDR2: SGDLS, YYNGEE. The CDR3 is made up of 14 amino acids.

The CDR3 loop reads CASSPRLAIDNEQFF. The CDR3 DNA follows: TGTGCCAGCAGCCCCCGCCTAGCGATCGACAATGAGCAGTTCTTC. The rearrangement uses TRBV14 and TRBJ2-1; D may be TRBD2 (6 bases). Trimming stripped 4 bases from V and 5 bases from J, with 15 bases between. In germline, CDR1 is SGHDN, CDR2 FVKESK. The CDR3 has 15 residues.

The J gene is TRBJ1-3, the V gene TRBV6-5; 9 nucleotides align to TRBD1. The germline gives CDR1 MNHEY, CDR2 SVGAGI. The ends lost 2 bases at V and 4 bases at J; junction bases unmatched: 6. This CDR3 spans 16 amino acids. DNA of the CDR3: TGTGCCAGCAGTTACGCGGTAACAGGGGGCGGAAACACCATATATTTT. Amino acids: CASSYAVTGGGNTIYF.

V usage is TRBV7-2 and J usage is TRBJ2-3, with no clear D. Germline values: CDR1 SGHTA, CDR2 FQGNSA. V lost 7 bases to trimming and J lost 6 bases, with 14 bases between them. The CDR3 loop spans 13 amino acids. CDR3 bases: TGTGCCAGCAACCCCCTTGTAACTGATACGCAGTATTTT. Protein: CASNPLVTDTQYF. The variable domain in full, with the rest retrieved from reference TRBV7-2 and TRBJ2-3, is GAGVSQSPSNKVTEKGKDVELRCDPISGHTALYWYRQSLGQGLEFLIYFQGNSAPDKSGLPSDRFSAERTGGSVSTLTIQRTQQEDSAVYLCASNPLVTDTQYFGPGTRLTVL.

This rearrangement joins TRBV3-1 (or the pseudogene TRBV3-2) to TRBJ1-2; 9 bases match TRBD1. V was pared by 6 bases and J by 8 bases, with 10 bases of the junction left unmatched. The germline CDR1 and CDR2 sequences are LGHDT and YNNKEL (reference sequence). The CDR3 is made up of 14 amino acids. The CDR3 region is CASSPRGTGSGYTF. CDR3 nucleotide sequence: TGTGCCAGCAGTCCCCGCGGGACAGGGTCCGGCTACACCTTC.

The V call is TRBV5-1, the J call TRBJ1-2; D is possibly TRBD1 (6 bases). Germline V gene sequence: CDR1 SGHRS, CDR2 YFSETQ. Trimming removed 4 bases at V and 2 bases at J, with 9 bases between. CDR3 size: 13 residues. The CDR3 loop is CASSAGQNYGYTF. The DNA of the CDR3 is TGCGCCAGCAGCGCAGGACAGAACTATGGCTACACCTTC.

This clone appeared once. V and J are TRBV21-1 and TRBJ2-6; the DNA was not used to check the table's D call, TRBD2. TRBV21-1 is recorded as a pseudogene. This CDR3 has 17 amino acids. The CDR3 coding sequence is TGTGCCAGCAGCCGTGACTGCGGGAGGTATGGGGCCAACGTCCTGACTTTC. Protein sequence: CASSRDCGRYGANVLTF.

This clone was recorded many times. The chain carries TRBV10-1 and TRBJ2-2; 9 nucleotides agree with TRBD2. From germline, CDR1 is WNHNN and CDR2 SYGVQD (reference sequence). The CDR3 is made up of 16 amino acids. The V and J ends lost 1 base and 5 bases, in that order; junction bases with no gene match: 5. The CDR3 DNA reads TGCGCCAGCAGTGAGTTTTGGCTAGCGGGAACCGGGGAGCTGTTTTTT. Encoded protein: CASSEFWLAGTGELFF.

The V gene is TRBV15, the J gene TRBJ2-1, with TRBD2 as a possible D gene (6 bases). The germline gives CDR1 LNHNV, CDR2 YYDKDF (reference sequence). V was trimmed by 0 bases and J by 6 bases, leaving 15 bases between them. The CDR3 consists of 16 residues. The CDR3 nucleotides are TGTGCCACCAGCAGAGAAGCGACTAGTATCATCAATGAGCAGTTCTTC. It specifies CATSREATSIINEQFF.

A note on this clone: No conserved phenylalanine or tryptophan ends this CDR3, so it is likely a read error. The limits of the CDR3 on the DNA are not certain, so only TCRdb's listed CDR3 is given. The chain uses TRBV28 and TRBJ1-6; the table gives TRBD1 as D, unverified against the DNA. The CDR3 is 13 residues long, counting both termini. Germline V lookup: CDR1 MDHEN, CDR2 SYDVKM. Here the CDR3 reads CASSQQAYNSPLL.

The chain joins TRBV9 to TRBJ2-1; D remains unclear. The V and J ends lost 3 bases and 8 bases respectively, with 18 bases between them. This CDR3 region has 15 residues. From germline, CDR1 is SGDLS and CDR2 YYNGEE. The CDR3 here is CASSGSLFSTYEQFF. As DNA, the CDR3 is TGTGCCAGCAGCGGATCCCTATTTAGCACCTATGAGCAGTTCTTC.

The chain has TRBV6-1 and TRBJ1-1; 12 nucleotides line up with TRBD1. This CDR3 contains 16 residues. The junction had 8 bases not matched to a gene; V was cut back by 4 bases and J by 5 bases. Germline CDR1 is MNHNS and CDR2 is SASEGT. Here the CDR3 DNA reads TGTGCCAGCAGTGGTCCGGGACAGGGGGCGAGAACTGAAGCTTTCTTT. As protein: CASSGPGQGARTEAFF.

This clone was seen once. The CDR3 loop reads CASSRREGRSDTQYF. The CDR3 DNA reads TGTGCCAGCAGCCGGCGGGAGGGTAGATCAGATACGCAGTATTTT. The chain combines TRBV5-6 with TRBJ2-3, with 9 bases lining up with TRBD2. Germline CDR1 reads SGHDT; CDR2 reads YYEEEE. The V segment lost 4 bases and the J segment 4 bases; nucleotides outside the gene matches: 7. The CDR3 is made up of 15 amino acids.

The rearrangement uses TRBV6-1 and TRBJ1-4; no clear D. This CDR3 is built from 15 residues. Looked up from germline, CDR1 is MNHNS and CDR2 is SASEGT. Trimming pared 1 base from V and 8 bases from J, leaving 14 bases between. CDR3 sequence reads: CASSEVGRVAEKLFF. The CDR3 DNA reads TGTGCCAGCAGTGAAGTAGGGAGGGTGGCGGAAAAACTGTTTTTT.

This clone has a handful of counts. The chain is built from TRBV6-2 or TRBV6-3 and TRBJ1-5; D call uncertain. This CDR3 is built from 14 residues. The V gene's germline CDR1 is MNHEY and CDR2 SVGEGT. With 0 bases removed from V and 4 bases from J, the gap between germline ends came to 7 bases. The CDR3 sequence is CASSYSRDNQPQHF. The CDR3 DNA reads TGTGCCAGCAGTTACTCTCGGGATAATCAGCCCCAGCATTTT.

V gene TRBV6-2 or TRBV6-3 combines with J gene TRBJ1-1; perhaps TRBD1 as D (6 bases). With 0 bases removed from V and 5 bases from J, the gap between germline ends came to 7 bases. The V gene's germline CDR1 is MNHEY and CDR2 SVGEGT. CDR3 size: 13 residues. For the CDR3, the DNA is TGTGCCAGCAGTTACTCAGGGGGAACTGAAGCTTTCTTT. It specifies CASSYSGGTEAFF.

The rearrangement links TRBV5-1 to TRBJ1-6, with D perhaps TRBD1 (6 bases). Germline CDR1 and CDR2: SGHRS and YFSETQ. This CDR3 is 12 amino acids long. V was cut by 5 bases and J by 6 bases, with 6 bases left in between. The CDR3 protein is CASRDSNSPLHF. DNA for the CDR3: TGCGCCAGCAGGGACAGTAATTCACCCCTCCACTTT.

The chain has TRBV7-2 and TRBJ1-3, with 9 nucleotides matching TRBD1. CDR3 size: 16 residues. The V gene end was trimmed by 2 bases and the J gene end by 10 bases; junction bases not matched to a gene: 12. Per germline, CDR1 SGHTA and CDR2 FQGNSA. In DNA form, the CDR3 reads TGTGCCAGCAGCTTAACGGGGACAGGGTCCGGAAGGACCATATATTTT. Translating gives CASSLTGTGSGRTIYF.

The gene calls are TRBV29-1 and TRBJ1-4; D uncertain. The ends were cut back, 4 bases at V and 10 bases at J, with 13 bases in the middle. The germline V gene has CDR1 SQVTM and CDR2 ANQGSEA. There are 12 residues in the CDR3. CDR3 DNA sequence: TGCAGCGTTGCTGGGCTCGACACAAAACTGTTTTTT. Protein sequence: CSVAGLDTKLFF.

This sequence joins TRBV3-1 (or the pseudogene TRBV3-2) and TRBJ1-1; 7 bases are shared with TRBD1. The germline CDR1 and CDR2 sequences are LGHDT and YNNKEL (reference sequence). V gave up 5 bases and J gave up 6 bases; unmatched junction bases: 6. This CDR3 is 13 amino acids long. Here the CDR3 DNA reads TGTGCCAGCAGCAAACTGACAGGGTCTGAAGCTTTCTTT. Amino acid sequence: CASSKLTGSEAFF.

DNA of the CDR3: TGTGCCAGCTCCCAAGGCGCACAGGGCGAGCAGTACTTC. Amino acids: CASSQGAQGEQYF. The chain carries TRBV18 and TRBJ2-7; D is perhaps TRBD1 (6 bases). Trimming left V 6 bases short and J 6 bases short, with 15 bases between. Germline V gives CDR1 KGHSH, CDR2 LQKENI. The CDR3 has 13 amino acids.

The chain links TRBV7-2 to TRBJ2-7; D gene unclear. CDR1 SGHTA and CDR2 FQGNSA come from the germline V gene. Trimming took 0 bases from V and 3 from J, leaving 12 bases between them. This CDR3 has 15 residues. The CDR3 sequence is CASSLAGQWVYEQYF. The CDR3 DNA sequence: TGTGCCAGCAGCTTAGCGGGCCAGTGGGTCTACGAGCAGTACTTC. Complete variable domain (other parts from reference TRBV7-2 and TRBJ2-7): GAGVSQSPSNKVTEKGKDVELRCDPISGHTALYWYRQSLGQGLEFLIYFQGNSAPDKSGLPSDRFSAERTGGSVSTLTIQRTQQEDSAVYLCASSLAGQWVYEQYFGPGTRLTVT.

This chain joins TRBV27 and TRBJ2-5; 9 bases match TRBD2. Looked up from germline, CDR1 is MNHEY and CDR2 is SMNVEV (reference sequence). The CDR3 contains 15 residues. V was clipped by 0 bases and J by 3 bases; unmatched bases: 2. The CDR3 nucleotides read TGTGCCAGCAGTTTATCGCCTAGCGGGAAAGAGACCCAGTACTTC. Encoded protein: CASSLSPSGKETQYF.

J is TRBJ2-1 and V is TRBV9; D possibly corresponds to TRBD2 (6 bases). The CDR3 runs to 15 residues. V was shortened by 2 bases and J by 10 bases, with 19 bases between the two germline ends. Germline CDR1 and CDR2: SGDLS and YYNGEE. For the CDR3, the DNA is TGTGCCAGCAGCGTTAGCGGCACCAGCAATGTCGAGCAGTTCTTC. Its protein product is CASSVSGTSNVEQFF. The variable domain in full, with the rest retrieved from reference TRBV9 and TRBJ2-1, is DSGVTQTPKHLITATGQRVTLRCSPRSGDLSVYWYQQSLDQGLQFLIQYYNGEERAKGNILERFSAQQFPDLHSELNLSSLELGDSALYFCASSVSGTSNVEQFFGPGTRLTVL.

CDR3 in amino acids: CASSYSLQETQYF. The CDR3, as DNA: TGTGCCAGCAGTTACTCGTTACAAGAGACCCAGTACTTC. V usage is TRBV6-7 and J usage is TRBJ2-5, with D unresolved. TRBV6-7 is marked as an open reading frame, function uncertain. V gave up 0 bases and J gave up 2 bases, with 4 bases separating them. CDR3 length: 13 amino acids.

The chain recombines TRBV18 with TRBJ2-5; perhaps TRBD1 as D (5 bases). The CDR3 sequence is 14 residues long. V was pared by 5 bases and J by 2 bases, with 12 bases between. CDR1 is KGHSH, CDR2 LQKENI, per germline. Here the CDR3 reads CASSTVTVQETQYF. The CDR3 nucleotides read TGTGCCAGCTCAACGGTGACAGTTCAAGAGACCCAGTACTTC.

This chain joins TRBV20-1 and TRBJ1-6; D might be TRBD1 (5 bases). V dropped 2 bases and J dropped 9 bases, with 5 bases sitting between them. This CDR3 has 11 amino acids. The germline V gene has CDR1 DFQATT and CDR2 SNEGSKA (reference sequence). The CDR3 sequence is CSARQGSPLHF. The DNA for the CDR3 is TGCAGTGCTAGACAGGGTTCACCCCTCCACTTT.

The gene calls are TRBV5-6 and TRBJ2-7, with a possible D match to TRBD1 (5 bases). The germline V gene has CDR1 SGHDT and CDR2 YYEEEE. V dropped 2 bases and J dropped 3 bases, with 9 bases sitting between them. The CDR3 runs 13 residues. As DNA, the CDR3 is TGTGCCAGCAGCTTAGAAGGGGACTACGAGCAGTACTTC. It yields the protein CASSLEGDYEQYF.

The chain has TRBV7-9 and TRBJ2-5; the D gene is possibly TRBD1 (7 bases). V lost 1 base and J lost 1, with 13 bases in between. Germline CDR1 and CDR2: SEHNR and FQNEAQ (reference sequence). The CDR3 covers 16 residues. The CDR3 nucleotides read TGTGCCAGCAGCTTAGGTCAGGGGGGAGGCCAAGAGACCCAGTACTTC. Its protein product is CASSLGQGGGQETQYF.